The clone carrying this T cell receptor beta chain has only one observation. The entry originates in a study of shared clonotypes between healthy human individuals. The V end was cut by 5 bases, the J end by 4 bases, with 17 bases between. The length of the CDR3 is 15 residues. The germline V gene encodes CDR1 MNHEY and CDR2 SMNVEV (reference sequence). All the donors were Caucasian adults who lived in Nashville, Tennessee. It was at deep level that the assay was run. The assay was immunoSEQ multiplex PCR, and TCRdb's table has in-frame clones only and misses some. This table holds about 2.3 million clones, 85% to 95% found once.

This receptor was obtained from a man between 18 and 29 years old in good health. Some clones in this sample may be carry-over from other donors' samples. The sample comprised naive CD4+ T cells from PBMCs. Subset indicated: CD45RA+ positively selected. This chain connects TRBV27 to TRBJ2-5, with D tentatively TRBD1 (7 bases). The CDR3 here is CASSPIYRGGETQYF. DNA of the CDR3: TGTGCCAGCAGTCCAATCTACAGGGGAGGAGAGACCCAGTACTTC.